One sample yielded the 2 T cell receptor beta chains listed below, sequenced in a study of T cell changes during pregnancy in multiple sclerosis. The assay was immunoSEQ multiplex PCR, and TCRdb's table has in-frame clones only and misses some. The data show 15,000 to 20,000 clones, 87% seen once. The sequencing here drew on CD8+ T cells from peripheral blood mononuclear cells, taken in the third trimester of pregnancy. Every receptor here comes from a female donor in good health, enrolled as a control in a pregnancy study.

This clone came up once. This rearrangement joins TRBV7-9 to TRBJ1-1, with 8 positions matching TRBD1. V lost 6 bases and J lost 0; bases outside the gene matches: 9. Germline V lookup: CDR1 SEHNR, CDR2 FQNEAQ (reference sequence). CDR3 length: 16 residues. This CDR3 is CASRSRQGRLNTEAFF. The CDR3 DNA follows: TGTGCCAGCAGAAGCAGACAGGGGAGATTGAACACTGAAGCTTTCTTT. Together with reference TRBV7-9 and TRBJ1-1, the CDR3 gives the full variable domain: DTGVSQNPRHKITKRGQNVTFRCDPISEHNRLYWYRQTLGQGPEFLTYFQNEAQLEKSRLLSDRFSAERPKGSFSTLEIQRTEQGDSAMYLCASRSRQGRLNTEAFFGQGTRLTVV.

Concerning this clone itself: An end of the junction differs from the germline gene, which may be a read error. The V call is TRBV7-9, the J call TRBJ1-1; 12 nucleotides line up with TRBD1. This CDR3 region has 14 residues. Per the germline V gene, CDR1 is SEHNR and CDR2 is FQNEAQ (reference sequence). Here the CDR3 reads CASSFPGQGADAFF. CDR3 in DNA: TGTGCCAGCAGCTTTCCGGGACAGGGGGCTGATGCTTTCTTT.